This T cell receptor beta chain was retrieved from a study of OX40 agonist ivuxolimab in advanced cancers. Study context: Patients were dosed with the agonistic anti-OX40 (CD134) antibody ivuxolimab. Dose-escalation patients were diagnosed with hepatocellular carcinoma, melanoma, renal cell cancer or head and neck cancer. Study-wide results and limits: On average, a greater number of expanded clones characterised CD8+ T cells relative to CD4+.

Assay: immunoSEQ multiplex PCR; the TCRdb copy retains only in-frame clones and omits some. The table includes 11,000 or so clones, approximately 81% detected once. Systemic immunosuppression or autoimmune disease history was grounds to exclude patients. To note about this clone: Its antigen is as yet unknown.

The CDR3 length is 11 residues. Germline V lookup: CDR1 GTSNPN, CDR2 SVGIG (reference sequence). Trimming stripped 5 bases from V and 10 bases from J, with 14 bases between. The sequence derives from an adult with an advanced solid tumor such as melanoma, head and neck, liver or kidney cancer. The genes are TRBV30 and TRBJ1-1, with TRBD1 as a possible D gene (5 bases). Material: CD4+ or CD8+ T cells sorted from blood, obtained in a trial of the OX40 agonist ivuxolimab. This CDR3 reads CAWGEPRGAFF. CDR3 nucleotide sequence: TGTGCCTGGGGCGAACCGAGGGGAGCTTTCTTT.